This T cell receptor (beta chain) emerged from a study of T cells in Graves' hyperthyroidism and ophthalmopathy. Study observations and caveats: The authors' 13 V-J model separated ophthalmopathy from stable hyperthyroidism.

Regions amplified from RNA transcripts were the TCR beta CDR3 regions. In the first-round RT-PCR of the TCR CDR3, the HTBI primer set was used. MiXCR was run by TCRdb on the multiplex PCR reads, yielding one entry per CDR3 protein. The data contain under 400,000 distinct CDR3 sequences, approximately 15% of them singletons. Germline CDR1 reads DFQATT; CDR2 reads SNEGSKA (reference sequence). Trimming left V 5 bases short and J 7 bases short, with 18 bases between. CDR3 size: 14 residues. The study defined stable Graves' hyperthyroidism as no ophthalmopathy progression within 18 months. With a duration under 2 months, the hyperthyroidism was newly diagnosed in patients aged 18 to 65. Reasons for excluding patients were uncontrolled infection, other autoimmune disease, pregnancy or lactation. In this sample, this clonotype turned up a few times. Its antigen is unknown.

Sequencing used blood. This TCR derives from a woman in her sixties or seventies with Graves' hyperthyroidism. V usage is TRBV20-1 and J usage is TRBJ2-1; perhaps TRBD2 as D (6 bases). The CDR3 DNA reads as TGCAGTGCTCACGGGGACGCGGGGTGGAATGAGCAGTTCTTC. It specifies CSAHGDAGWNEQFF.